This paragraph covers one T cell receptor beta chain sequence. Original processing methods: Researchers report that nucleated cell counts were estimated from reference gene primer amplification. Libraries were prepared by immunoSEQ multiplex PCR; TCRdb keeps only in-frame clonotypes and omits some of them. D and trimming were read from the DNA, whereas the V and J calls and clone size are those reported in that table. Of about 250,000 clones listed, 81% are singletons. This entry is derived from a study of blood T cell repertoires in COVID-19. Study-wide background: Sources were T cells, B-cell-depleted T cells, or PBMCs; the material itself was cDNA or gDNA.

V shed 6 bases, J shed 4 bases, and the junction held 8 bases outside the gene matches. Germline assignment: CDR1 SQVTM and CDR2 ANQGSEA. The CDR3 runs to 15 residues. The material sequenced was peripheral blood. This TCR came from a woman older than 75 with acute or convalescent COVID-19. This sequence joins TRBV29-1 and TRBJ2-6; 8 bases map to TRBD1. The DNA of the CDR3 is TGCAGCGTCGCAGGGGGCGGGCCCGGGGCCAACGTCCTGACTTTC. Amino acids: CSVAGGGPGANVLTF.